This is a list of T cell receptor beta chains from one sample in a study of T cell responses to AZD1222 COVID-19 vaccine. TCRdb's table, derived via immunoSEQ multiplex PCR, lists solely in-frame clones and lacks some. The data hold 90,000 to 120,000 clones, with 90% to 95% observed a single time. Material: peripheral blood, obtained 28 days after the second AZD1222 dose. These receptors originate from an adult who received the AZD1222 COVID-19 vaccine. Each CDR3 is given without its conserved first and last residue. The order of the fields is D gene, V gene, CDR3 protein. A D gene is named only where the DNA matches it firmly.

D gene: TRBD2; V gene: TRBV7-2; CDR3 protein: ASSPGTNTNEQF
D gene: .; V gene: TRBV7-9; CDR3 protein: ASSLETNSNQPQH
D gene: TRBD1; V gene: TRBV28; CDR3 protein: ASILGQGSGNTIY
D gene: .; V gene: TRBV6-5; CDR3 protein: ASSYSNNYGYT
D gene: .; V gene: TRBV14; CDR3 protein: ASSQDARAGLH
D gene: TRBD1; V gene: TRBV19; CDR3 protein: ASSILGQGAGTEAF
D gene: .; V gene: TRBV5-1; CDR3 protein: ASSSDREGTEQF
D gene: .; V gene: TRBV30; CDR3 protein: AWTSDYEQY
D gene: .; V gene: TRBV24-1; CDR3 protein: ATSAFQTVYSNQPQH
D gene: .; V gene: TRBV11-2; CDR3 protein: ASSLGPLGEKLF
D gene: .; V gene: TRBV25-1; CDR3 protein: ASSEKRNNREAF
D gene: .; V gene: TRBV27; CDR3 protein: ASSPSTGDFNQPQH
D gene: .; V gene: TRBV11-2; CDR3 protein: ASSVKYGELF
D gene: TRBD1; V gene: TRBV6-1; CDR3 protein: ASSEGTGWNTEAF
D gene: TRBD1; V gene: TRBV30; CDR3 protein: AWTGQGASEAF
D gene: TRBD1; V gene: TRBV28; CDR3 protein: ASNTGAEGNSPLH
D gene: TRBD1; V gene: TRBV7-9; CDR3 protein: ASSSTGGEEKLF
D gene: .; V gene: TRBV30; CDR3 protein: AWSAGRLRSYEQY
D gene: .; V gene: TRBV11-2; CDR3 protein: ASRGTANTEAF
D gene: TRBD1; V gene: TRBV19; CDR3 protein: ASRGDRNYNSPLH
D gene: .; V gene: TRBV5-1; CDR3 protein: ASSLQGRRGEETQY
D gene: .; V gene: TRBV5-1; CDR3 protein: ASSFTEARMNSPLH
D gene: TRBD1; V gene: TRBV2; CDR3 protein: ANTGGTSYEQY
D gene: TRBD1; V gene: TRBV9; CDR3 protein: ASSGTGGAYEQY
D gene: .; V gene: TRBV18; CDR3 protein: ASSTTGSGNTIY
D gene: TRBD1; V gene: TRBV6-5; CDR3 protein: ASSSQGTGYGKLF
D gene: .; V gene: TRBV7-9; CDR3 protein: ASSLSEGSLH